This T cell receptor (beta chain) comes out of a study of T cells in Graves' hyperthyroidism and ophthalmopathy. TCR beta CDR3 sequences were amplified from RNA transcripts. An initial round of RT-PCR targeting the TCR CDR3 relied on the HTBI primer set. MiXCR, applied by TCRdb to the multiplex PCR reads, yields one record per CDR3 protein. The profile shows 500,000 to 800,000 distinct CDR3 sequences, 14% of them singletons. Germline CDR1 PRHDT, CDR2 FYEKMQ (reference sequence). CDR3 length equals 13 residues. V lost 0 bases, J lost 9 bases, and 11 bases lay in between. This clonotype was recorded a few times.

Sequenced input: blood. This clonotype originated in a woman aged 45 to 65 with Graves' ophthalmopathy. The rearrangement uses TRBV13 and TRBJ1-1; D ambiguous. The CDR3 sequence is CASSLGRATQAFF. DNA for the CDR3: TGTGCCAGCAGCTTAGGCCGGGCGACCCAAGCTTTCTTT.